A single TCR beta chain is shown here with its context. A sample-barcoded 5' primer and a J-beta primer mix were used in a second PCR of roughly 6 to 11 cycles. TCRdb re-called the 5' RACE reads through MiXCR, storing one row per CDR3 protein. The data contain hundreds of thousands of distinct CDR3 sequences, roughly 50% of them seen just once; the ten biggest clones take up 25% to 30%. This sample was included in a study of blood T cells in healthy people across ages. CDR1 is ENHRY, CDR2 SYGVKD, per germline. This CDR3 is built from 19 residues. Every sample yielded at least 7 million isolated PBMCs. With each sample, at least 5 micrograms of total RNA were extracted.

The genes are TRBV10-3 and TRBJ2-7; 7 bases are shared with TRBD2. The J call may be incorrect, as the DNA end agrees better with TRBJ2-5. The sample was blood. The clonotype was recovered from a man between 35 and 55 years old in good health. The CDR3 nucleotides are TGTGCCATCAGCCCATCCCGGGGGGACCAGGGAGATTGGGAAGAGACCCAGTACTTC. Protein sequence: CAISPSRGDQGDWEETQYF.